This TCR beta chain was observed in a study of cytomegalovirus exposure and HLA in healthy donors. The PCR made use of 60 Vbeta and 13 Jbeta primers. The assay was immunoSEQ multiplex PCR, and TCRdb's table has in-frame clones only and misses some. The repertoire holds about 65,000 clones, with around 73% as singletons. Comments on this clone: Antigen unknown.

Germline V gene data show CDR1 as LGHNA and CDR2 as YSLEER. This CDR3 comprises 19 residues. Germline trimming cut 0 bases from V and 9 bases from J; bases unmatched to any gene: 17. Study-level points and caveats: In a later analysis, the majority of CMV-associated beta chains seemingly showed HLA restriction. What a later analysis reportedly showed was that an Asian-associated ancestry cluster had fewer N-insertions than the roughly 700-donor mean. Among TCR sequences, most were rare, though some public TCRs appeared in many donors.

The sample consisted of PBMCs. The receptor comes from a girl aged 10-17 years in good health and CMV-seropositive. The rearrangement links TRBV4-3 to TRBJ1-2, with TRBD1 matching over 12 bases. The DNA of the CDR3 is TGCGCCAGCAGCCAAGACGGGTTTACCGGGACAGGGGGCCTAGAGAGCTACACCTTC. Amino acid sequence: CASSQDGFTGTGGLESYTF.